This passage covers 19 T cell receptor beta chains from one sample sequenced in a study of CD4+ T cells in melanoma. Assay: immunoSEQ multiplex PCR; the TCRdb copy retains only in-frame clones and omits some. The data hold roughly 110,000 clones, with about 90% observed a single time. Sequencing input: peripheral blood. All receptors derive from a human donor with melanoma.

CDR3 sequence (DNA): TGTGCCAGCAAACCCGACCGACAGGGAGGCTATGGCTACACCTTC. The encoded protein is CASKPDRQGGYGYTF. The rearrangement links TRBV2 to TRBJ1-2; TRBD1 matches at 7 bases. V dropped 7 bases and J dropped 4; count of bases not matched to a gene: 12. This CDR3 has 15 amino acids. The germline gives CDR1 SNHLY, CDR2 FYNNEI.

The chain joins TRBV7-3 to TRBJ1-1; 8 nucleotides agree with TRBD1. Germline trimming cut 7 bases from V and 4 bases from J; bases unmatched to any gene: 5. Germline CDR1 is SGHTA and CDR2 is FQGTGA. This CDR3 spans 13 amino acids. CDR3 sequence: CASNNRGITEAFF. The CDR3 nucleotides read TGTGCCAGCAACAACAGGGGGATCACTGAAGCTTTCTTT.

The J gene is TRBJ2-3, the V gene TRBV7-3; 7 bases agree with TRBD2. This CDR3 has 14 residues. Germline V CDR1 and CDR2: SGHTA, FQGTGA. The ends lost 2 bases at V and 4 bases at J; junction bases unmatched: 3. The CDR3 loop reads CASSLWGGADTQYF. CDR3 DNA: TGTGCCAGCAGCTTATGGGGGGGGGCAGATACGCAGTATTTT.

The rearrangement joins TRBV4-1 to TRBJ2-1; tentative D call: TRBD1 (6 bases). Per the germline V gene, CDR1 is MGHRA and CDR2 is YSYEKL. The CDR3 consists of 14 residues. Trimming removed 3 bases at V and 8 bases at J, with 14 bases between. CDR3 residues: CASSHPPRGDEQFF. The DNA of the CDR3 is TGCGCCAGCAGCCATCCCCCCAGGGGCGATGAGCAGTTCTTC.

The chain recombines TRBV7-3 with TRBJ2-3; D is perhaps TRBD2 (7 bases). This CDR3 contains 13 residues. Trimming pared 2 bases from V and 11 bases from J, leaving 14 bases between. CDR1 is SGHTA and CDR2 is FQGTGA in the germline V gene. This CDR3 reads CASSLEGGREQYF. The CDR3 DNA sequence: TGTGCCAGCAGCTTAGAGGGGGGGCGCGAGCAGTATTTT.

The V gene is TRBV15, the J gene TRBJ1-5, with 11 bases fitting TRBD1. CDR1 LNHNV and CDR2 YYDKDF come from the germline V gene (reference sequence). The CDR3 spans 16 residues. The junction had 5 bases not matched to a gene; V was cut back by 7 bases and J by 0 bases. CDR3 coding DNA: TGTGCCACCACCGGGACAGGGGGTGTTAGCAATCAGCCCCAGCATTTT. Its protein is CATTGTGGVSNQPQHF.

This clone appeared a few times. The rearrangement links TRBV6-6 to TRBJ1-4, with TRBD1 matching 9 bases. The CDR3 has 15 amino acids. Germline CDR1 is MNHNY and CDR2 is SVGAGI (reference sequence). V trimming: 5 bases; J trimming: 4 bases; junction bases outside the gene matches: 5. The CDR3: CASSLGQGNNEKLFF. The CDR3 coding sequence is TGTGCCAGCAGTCTCGGACAGGGGAATAATGAAAAACTGTTTTTT.

This sequence joins TRBV19 and TRBJ2-7; 10 nucleotides line up with TRBD1. Trimming at V came to 6 bases and at J to 7 bases, leaving 9 bases not matched to a gene. CDR1 and CDR2 from the germline V gene are LNHDA and SQIVND (reference sequence). CDR3 length: 14 amino acids. The chain's CDR3 is CASRSGQGVGEQYF. In nucleotides, the CDR3 is TGTGCCAGTAGATCTGGACAGGGGGTCGGGGAGCAGTACTTC.

This rearrangement joins TRBV27 to TRBJ2-5; TRBD2 aligns across 7 bases. Germline assignment: CDR1 MNHEY and CDR2 SMNVEV (reference sequence). The CDR3 spans 13 residues. With V trimmed by 4 bases and J by 4 bases, 3 bases remained unmatched. The CDR3 sequence: CASSYKRGETQYF. The CDR3 DNA reads as TGTGCCAGCAGTTACAAGCGGGGAGAGACCCAGTACTTC.

CDR3 sequence (DNA): TGTGCCAGCAGCTTAGGTAGTGGGTATAATTCACCCCTCCACTTT. It codes for CASSLGSGYNSPLHF. The rearrangement uses TRBV11-2 and TRBJ1-6; D is uncertain. The CDR3 has 15 amino acids. Deletions cut 1 base from V and 4 bases from J, with 8 bases between. Germline-derived CDR1 and CDR2 are SGHAT and FQNNGV.

This clone was counted a single time. The genes are TRBV9 and TRBJ2-3; 7 bases agree with TRBD1. This CDR3 is 16 amino acids long. Germline CDR1 and CDR2: SGDLS and YYNGEE. With 1 base clipped from V and 2 bases from J, the junction kept 7 bases outside the gene matches. The CDR3 region has the DNA TGTGCCAGCAGCGTAACAATGGGACAGTCCACAGATACGCAGTATTTT. This encodes CASSVTMGQSTDTQYF.

The chain couples TRBV7-2 to TRBJ1-2; D not certain. CDR3 length: 14 residues. Germline CDR1 reads SGHTA; CDR2 reads FQGNSA. Deletions cut 5 bases from V and 0 bases from J, with 10 bases between. This CDR3 reads CASSPPGPNYGYTF. CDR3 in DNA: TGTGCCAGCAGCCCGCCCGGGCCTAACTATGGCTACACCTTC.

This clone came up once. This rearrangement joins TRBV7-9 to TRBJ2-4; no clear D. This CDR3 has 12 amino acids. Germline V CDR1 and CDR2: SEHNR, FQNEAQ (reference sequence). V lost 8 bases and J lost 4, with 9 bases in between. The CDR3 sequence is CASVGQKNIQYF. As DNA, the CDR3 is TGTGCCAGCGTTGGTCAGAAAAACATTCAGTACTTC.

J is TRBJ2-3 and V is TRBV21-1; the table's D call TRBD1 went unverified against the DNA. TRBV21-1 is labeled a pseudogene. The CDR3 length is 17 residues. CDR3 bases: TGTGCCAGCAGCAAAGATAGCACAGGGGGTAGCACAGATACGCAGTATTTT. Translation: CASSKDSTGGSTDTQYF.

This chain connects TRBV7-6 to TRBJ2-5, with D unclear. The DNA end is more similar to TRBJ2-7, so the J call may be wrong. The CDR3 loop spans 13 amino acids. Germline V lookup: CDR1 SGHVS, CDR2 FNYEAQ. This chain's CDR3 is CASSLGEPYEQYF. Here the CDR3 DNA reads TGTGCCAGCAGCTTAGGAGAACCGTACGAGCAGTACTTC.

The chain recombines TRBV19 with TRBJ2-7; D is tentatively TRBD1 or TRBD2 (5 bases each). The germline CDR1 and CDR2 sequences are LNHDA and SQIVND (reference sequence). The ends were cut back, 6 bases at V and 11 bases at J, with 17 bases in the middle. The CDR3 consists of 12 residues. The CDR3 DNA sequence: TGTGCCAGTAGGGCCCCCGGGGCCCCCAAGTACTTC. Its translation: CASRAPGAPKYF.

V gene TRBV29-1 combines with J gene TRBJ2-3; D might be TRBD1 or TRBD2, each matching 6 bases. The length of the CDR3 is 14 residues. CDR1 and CDR2 (germline): SQVTM, ANQGSEA. Trimming took off 0 bases at V and 5 bases at J, with 12 bases between the two ends. The CDR3, as DNA: TGCAGCGTTGAAGATCCAAGGGGGGAAGATACGCAGTATTTT. This gives the protein CSVEDPRGEDTQYF.

This clone was recorded once. The rearrangement joins TRBV15 to TRBJ2-1; a weak D match, TRBD2 (6 bases). Germline V gene sequence: CDR1 LNHNV, CDR2 YYDKDF (reference sequence). CDR3 length: 16 amino acids. The germline V and J ends were trimmed by 5 bases and 4 bases, with 18 bases remaining between them. CDR3 sequence: CATSAGAGILYNEQFF. In DNA form, the CDR3 reads TGTGCCACCAGCGCTGGGGCGGGGATACTATACAATGAGCAGTTCTTC.

The table lists this clone with a count of one. This chain links TRBV9 with TRBJ2-5, with 13 bases fitting TRBD2. The V segment lost 0 bases and the J segment 5 bases; nucleotides outside the gene matches: 13. Germline V lookup: CDR1 SGDLS, CDR2 YYNGEE. The CDR3 has 19 residues. CDR3 sequence: CASSVEGTSGGASGETQYF. DNA for the CDR3: TGTGCCAGCAGCGTAGAGGGTACTAGCGGGGGGGCCAGCGGGGAGACCCAGTACTTC.